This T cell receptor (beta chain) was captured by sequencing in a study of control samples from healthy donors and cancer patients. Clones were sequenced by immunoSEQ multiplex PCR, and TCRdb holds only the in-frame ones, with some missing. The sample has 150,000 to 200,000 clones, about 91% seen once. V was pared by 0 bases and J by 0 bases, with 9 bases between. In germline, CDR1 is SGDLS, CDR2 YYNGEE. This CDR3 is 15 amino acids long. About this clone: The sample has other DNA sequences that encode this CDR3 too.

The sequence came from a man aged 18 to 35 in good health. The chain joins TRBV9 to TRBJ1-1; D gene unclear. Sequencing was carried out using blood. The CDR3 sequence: CASSVGAGMNTEAFF. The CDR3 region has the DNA TGTGCCAGCAGCGTAGGGGCAGGAATGAACACTGAAGCTTTCTTT. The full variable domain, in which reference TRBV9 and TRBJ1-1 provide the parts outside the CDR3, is DSGVTQTPKHLITATGQRVTLRCSPRSGDLSVYWYQQSLDQGLQFLIQYYNGEERAKGNILERFSAQQFPDLHSELNLSSLELGDSALYFCASSVGAGMNTEAFFGQGTRLTVV.